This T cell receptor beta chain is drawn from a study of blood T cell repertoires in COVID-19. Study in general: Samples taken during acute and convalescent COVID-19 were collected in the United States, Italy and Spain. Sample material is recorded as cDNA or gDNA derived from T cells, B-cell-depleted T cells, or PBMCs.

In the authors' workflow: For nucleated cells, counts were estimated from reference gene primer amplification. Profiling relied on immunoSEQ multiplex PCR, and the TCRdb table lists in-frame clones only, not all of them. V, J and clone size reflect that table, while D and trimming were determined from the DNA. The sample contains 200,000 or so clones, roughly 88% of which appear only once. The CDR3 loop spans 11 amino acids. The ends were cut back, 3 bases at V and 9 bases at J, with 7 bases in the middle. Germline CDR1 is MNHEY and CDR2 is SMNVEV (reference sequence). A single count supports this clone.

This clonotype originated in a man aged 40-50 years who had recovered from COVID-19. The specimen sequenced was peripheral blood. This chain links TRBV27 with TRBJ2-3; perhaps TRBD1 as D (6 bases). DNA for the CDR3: TGTGCCAGCAGTTTTAGGGGGACGCAGTATTTT. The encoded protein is CASSFRGTQYF.